The 2 T cell receptor beta chains listed next were all sequenced from one sample in a study of blood T cell repertoires in COVID-19. Some clones are missing from TCRdb's copy, which holds only in-frame ones; the method was immunoSEQ multiplex PCR. The sample holds 430,000 or so clones, roughly 90% seen once. Sequenced input: PBMCs or T cells enriched from blood (not recorded which). The receptors were sampled from a woman in her thirties or forties who had recovered from COVID-19.

There are a few counts of this clone. J is TRBJ2-6 and V is TRBV6-2 or TRBV6-3; 7 bases match TRBD1. The germline V gene has CDR1 MNHEY and CDR2 SVGEGT. The CDR3 totals 16 residues. The V gene end was trimmed by 5 bases and the J gene end by 4 bases; junction bases not matched to a gene: 8. CDR3 DNA: TGTGCCAGCAGTCCAACAGGGGTTTCAGGGGCCAACGTCCTGACTTTC. This sequence encodes CASSPTGVSGANVLTF.

This rearrangement joins TRBV27 to TRBJ1-6, with no clear D. This CDR3 region has 15 residues. Germline CDR1 and CDR2: MNHEY and SMNVEV (reference sequence). V lost 4 bases, J lost 7 bases, and 14 bases lay in between. CDR3 nucleotide sequence: TGTGCCAGCAGTTCCAGGCCTTTACCCAATTCACCCCTCCACTTT. This gives the protein CASSSRPLPNSPLHF.